Described below is a single T cell receptor (beta chain) sequence and its context. The data were obtained in a study of tumor-infiltrating lymphocytes in localized non-small cell lung cancer. Study overall: Patients included smokers and never-smokers with various histologies, some sampled after neoadjuvant chemotherapy. Resected tumor was paired with non-adjacent uninvolved lung from the same patient.

Using immunoSEQ multiplex PCR, the repertoire was profiled, and TCRdb retains in-frame clones only, with some absent. The data contain about 24,000 clones, 60% to 75% of them singletons. This CDR3 contains 15 residues. Trimming stripped 3 bases from V and 6 bases from J, with 18 bases between. In germline, CDR1 is MNHNS, CDR2 SASEGT. This TCR derives from a human donor with non-small cell lung cancer. V gene TRBV6-1 combines with J gene TRBJ2-7; weak D call: TRBD2 (5 bases). Sequencing was carried out using lung tumor tissue. The CDR3 sequence: CASSEAGSAALEQYF. CDR3 DNA sequence: TGTGCCAGCAGTGAGGCCGGCTCAGCGGCCCTCGAGCAGTACTTC.